A single sample gave rise to the 4 T cell receptor beta chains below, sequenced in a study of regulatory dendritic cells for organ transplantation. CFSE-labeled sorted T cells met regulatory or mature dendritic cells for five to six days. Their target antigens are unknown. This table comes from immunoSEQ multiplex PCR, and its TCRdb copy is limited to in-frame clones, with some not included. The table lists more than 20,000 clones, over 75% of them singletons. Source material: naive CD4+ T cells from blood cultured with dendritic cells. This sample's subset: CD45RA+ naive T cells. These receptors all come from a human donor in good health.

The genes are TRBV7-8 and TRBJ2-7, with 8 nucleotides matching TRBD2. The CDR3 length is 15 residues. CDR1 is SGHVS and CDR2 is FQNEAQ in the germline V gene. V was pared by 5 bases and J by 4 bases, with 10 bases of the junction left unmatched. The CDR3 reads CASSLRTGGGYEQYF. In nucleotides, the CDR3 is TGTGCCAGCAGCCTACGGACGGGAGGGGGGTACGAGCAGTACTTC.

This clone showed up just once. The chain joins TRBV6-5 to TRBJ1-2; D is perhaps TRBD1 (5 bases). This CDR3 region has 14 residues. Per germline, CDR1 MNHEY and CDR2 SVGAGI. Trimming removed 0 bases at V and 6 bases at J, with 11 bases between. The chain's CDR3 is CASSYSPRDHGYTF. The CDR3, as DNA: TGTGCCAGCAGTTACTCGCCCAGGGACCATGGCTACACCTTC.

The V call is TRBV6-6, the J call TRBJ1-5; D is unresolved. Deletions cut 5 bases from V and 4 bases from J, with 15 bases between. This CDR3 has 15 residues. Looked up from germline, CDR1 is MNHNY and CDR2 is SVGAGI (reference sequence). CDR3 in DNA: TGTGCCAGCAGTAAGGTTCGGACCTCTAATCAGCCCCAGCATTTT. Translating it yields CASSKVRTSNQPQHF.

V and J are TRBV27 and TRBJ1-5; 8 bases map to TRBD1. The CDR3 sequence is 20 residues long. Unmatched junction bases numbered 13, after V lost 0 bases and J lost 0 bases. Germline CDR1 is MNHEY and CDR2 is SMNVEV (reference sequence). CDR3 in DNA: TGTGCCAGCAGTTTATCCAGGGGGCCCGGGACAGACCATAGCAATCAGCCCCAGCATTTT. Protein sequence: CASSLSRGPGTDHSNQPQHF.